This T cell receptor (beta chain) was captured in a study of blood T cell repertoires in COVID-19. In the original analysis: Reference gene primer amplification gave estimated nucleated cell counts. Clones were sequenced by immunoSEQ multiplex PCR, and TCRdb holds only the in-frame ones, with some missing. That table supplies the V and J calls and clone size; D and trimming were determined from the DNA. The sample holds some 99,000 clones, approximately 87% seen once. The CDR3 totals 15 residues. V lost 5 bases to trimming and J lost 5 bases, with 15 bases between them. The germline CDR1 and CDR2 sequences are SEHNR and FQNEAQ (reference sequence).

The chain has TRBV7-9 and TRBJ2-2, with D maybe TRBD2 (6 bases). The specimen was peripheral blood. The TCR comes from a woman aged 55-69 years with acute or convalescent COVID-19. CDR3 region: CASSPGARGTGELFF. The CDR3 nucleotides are TGTGCCAGCAGCCCTGGGGCCCGGGGGACCGGGGAGCTGTTTTTT.